The 23 T cell receptor beta chains given below trace back to one sample, sequenced in a study of memory CD4+ T cells and cytomegalovirus serostatus. The assay was immunoSEQ multiplex PCR, and TCRdb's table has in-frame clones only and misses some. The sample includes about 56,000 clones, 82% of them seen just once. Single viable CD3+CD4+CD8-CD45RO+ cells were sorted as the memory CD4+ T cells. What was sequenced was memory CD4+ T cells from blood. Receptor source: an adult in good health and CMV-seronegative.

V and J are TRBV18 and TRBJ1-3; 7 bases are a match to TRBD1. J was trimmed by 0 bases and V by 6 bases; bases with no gene match: 8. CDR1 and CDR2 from the germline V gene are KGHSH and LQKENI. The CDR3 covers 16 residues. CDR3 in amino acids: CASSPGTAASGNTIYF. CDR3 sequence (DNA): TGTGCCAGCTCGCCGGGGACAGCCGCCTCTGGAAACACCATATATTTT. The whole variable domain, remainder taken from reference TRBV18 and TRBJ1-3, is NAGVMQNPRHLVRRRGQEARLRCSPMKGHSHVYWYRQLPEEGLKFMVYLQKENIIDESGMPKERFSAEFPKEGPSILRIQQVVRGDSAAYFCASSPGTAASGNTIYFGEGSWLTVV.

The rearrangement joins TRBV2 to TRBJ2-5; 7 bases are a match to TRBD2. The germline gives CDR1 SNHLY, CDR2 FYNNEI. The CDR3 loop spans 14 amino acids. Losses at the gene ends were 6 bases for V and 2 bases for J; bases not matched to a gene: 6. Here the CDR3 reads CASRWRGLQETQYF. The DNA of the CDR3 is TGTGCCAGCAGGTGGCGGGGACTACAAGAGACCCAGTACTTC.

V is TRBV6-1 and J is TRBJ1-1; D is uncertain. The CDR3 is made up of 15 amino acids. Germline V gene sequence: CDR1 MNHNS, CDR2 SASEGT. V was shortened by 3 bases and J by 0 bases, with 11 bases between the two germline ends. CDR3 loop: CASSDPGAMNTEAFF. DNA of the CDR3: TGTGCCAGCAGTGATCCGGGAGCAATGAACACTGAAGCTTTCTTT.

The genes are TRBV28 and TRBJ1-1, with D tentatively TRBD1 (5 bases). The germline V gene encodes CDR1 MDHEN and CDR2 SYDVKM. CDR3 length: 15 residues. The V end lost 5 bases, the J end lost 0 bases, and 13 bases lay between the germline ends. The CDR3 DNA follows: TGTGCCAGCAGTCCCGATTGGGGCCTGAACACTGAAGCTTTCTTT. It specifies CASSPDWGLNTEAFF.

The rearrangement joins TRBV6-6 to TRBJ1-2; a possible D gene is TRBD1 (5 bases). The CDR3 has 13 residues. Germline-derived CDR1 and CDR2 are MNHNY and SVGAGI (reference sequence). V dropped 6 bases and J dropped 2 bases, with 10 bases sitting between them. The CDR3 loop reads CASRDSNNYGYTF. The CDR3 DNA follows: TGTGCCAGCAGAGACAGTAACAACTATGGCTACACCTTC.

The chain combines TRBV11-2 with TRBJ2-5, with D possibly being TRBD2 (6 bases). V gave up 5 bases and J gave up 2 bases, with 15 bases separating them. CDR3 length: 15 residues. In germline, CDR1 is SGHAT, CDR2 FQNNGV. This CDR3 reads CASSLSNGGQETQYF. Here the CDR3 DNA reads TGTGCCAGCAGCCTTTCGAATGGGGGGCAAGAGACCCAGTACTTC.

This chain joins TRBV18 and TRBJ2-2; perhaps TRBD1 as D (6 bases). V was cut by 0 bases and J by 5 bases, with 13 bases left in between. CDR1 and CDR2 (germline): KGHSH, LQKENI. The CDR3 is 16 amino acids. CDR3 nucleotide sequence: TGTGCCAGCTCACCACCCGGACAGAAACGAACCGGGGAGCTGTTTTTT. This translates into CASSPPGQKRTGELFF.

J is TRBJ1-1 and V is TRBV21-1. TRBV21-1 is listed as a pseudogene. The CDR3 has 17 amino acids. The CDR3 reads CAFVGGGPNDPGAEAFF. The CDR3 DNA reads TGTGCCTTCGTCGGGGGGGGCCCAAACGACCCAGGGGCTGAAGCTTTCTTT.

The chain's CDR3 is CATAQEKGYNEQFF. The CDR3 DNA is TGTGCCACCGCTCAGGAAAAAGGATACAATGAGCAGTTCTTC. The rearrangement links TRBV2 to TRBJ2-1; D is uncertain. Per the germline V gene, CDR1 is SNHLY and CDR2 is FYNNEI. V lost 10 bases and J lost 4, with 17 bases in between. CDR3 length equals 14 residues. Variable domain in full (rest from reference TRBV2 and TRBJ2-1): EPEVTQTPSHQVTQMGQEVILRCVPISNHLYFYWYRQILGQKVEFLVSFYNNEISEKSEIFDDQFSVERPDGSNFTLKIRSTKLEDSAMYFCATAQEKGYNEQFFGPGTRLTVL.

The chain is built from TRBV7-9 and TRBJ2-4; tentatively, D is TRBD1 or TRBD2 (6 bases each). Germline CDR1 SEHNR, CDR2 FQNEAQ (reference sequence). The CDR3 is 17 residues long. Trimming cost V 5 bases and J 1 base, with 18 bases left between them. CDR3 loop: CASSPLWGAGAKNIQYF. The CDR3 DNA reads TGTGCCAGCAGCCCTCTTTGGGGGGCTGGTGCCAAAAACATTCAGTACTTC.

This clone has just one count. The chain carries TRBV10-3 and TRBJ1-2; D is unclear. The CDR3 runs to 11 residues. CDR1 and CDR2 (germline): ENHRY, SYGVKD. V lost 2 bases, J lost 6 bases, and 4 bases lay in between. The CDR3 DNA is TGTGCCATCAGTGAGGGGCATGGCTACACCTTC. It codes for CAISEGHGYTF.

The J gene is TRBJ2-3, the V gene TRBV7-2; D possibly corresponds to TRBD2 (5 bases). Per the germline V gene, CDR1 is SGHTA and CDR2 is FQGNSA. V lost 4 bases, J lost 6 bases, and 17 bases lay in between. The CDR3 covers 15 residues. CDR3 coding DNA: TGTGCCAGCAGCTCGTGGAGGTTCGGCCCCGATACGCAGTATTTT. It translates to CASSSWRFGPDTQYF.

The chain joins TRBV2 to TRBJ2-7, with D tentatively TRBD1 or TRBD2 (5 bases each). V lost 5 bases to trimming and J lost 4 bases, with 18 bases between them. This CDR3 is built from 15 residues. CDR1 and CDR2 from the germline V gene are SNHLY and FYNNEI. The CDR3 loop reads CASSRGRDRTYEQYF. Here the CDR3 DNA reads TGTGCCAGCAGTCGGGGACGGGATAGAACGTACGAGCAGTACTTC.

This chain uses TRBV10-3 with TRBJ2-2; weak D call: TRBD1 (7 bases). The CDR3 has 14 residues. The germline CDR1 and CDR2 sequences are ENHRY and SYGVKD. The V end was cut by 6 bases, the J end by 4 bases, with 12 bases between. CDR3 in amino acids: CAIRQGGLTGELFF. The CDR3 nucleotides read TGTGCCATCAGGCAGGGGGGCCTCACCGGGGAGCTGTTTTTT.

The rearrangement links TRBV28 to TRBJ2-6, with 12 bases that match TRBD2. The germline gives CDR1 MDHEN, CDR2 SYDVKM. This CDR3 contains 17 residues. Trimming took 7 bases from V and 4 from J; bases not matched to a gene: 8. The CDR3 reads CASMGLAGRAGANVLTF. For the CDR3, the DNA is TGTGCCAGCATGGGACTAGCGGGTCGGGCCGGGGCCAACGTCCTGACTTTC.

This clone was seen a few times. The chain carries TRBV14 and TRBJ1-1, with no clear D. V was cut by 2 bases and J by 5 bases, with 12 bases left in between. CDR1 is SGHDN, CDR2 FVKESK, per germline. The CDR3 is 14 amino acids. CDR3 nucleotide sequence: TGTGCCAGCAGCCAACGGCAGACGCGTACTGAAGCTTTCTTT. It translates to CASSQRQTRTEAFF.

In this sample, this clone turned up a few times. The DNA of the CDR3 is TGTGCCAGCAGCCAAGACACGGGACATGAAAAACTGTTTTTT. It encodes CASSQDTGHEKLFF. V gene TRBV4-2 combines with J gene TRBJ1-4; tentative D call: TRBD1 (5 bases). Looked up from germline, CDR1 is LGHNA and CDR2 is YNFKEQ. The CDR3 is made up of 14 amino acids. V shed 0 bases and J shed 6 bases, with 8 bases lying between them.

The rearrangement joins TRBV7-2 to TRBJ1-6; D possibly corresponds to TRBD1 (6 bases). The V end was cut by 5 bases, the J end by 9 bases, with 20 bases between. The CDR3 covers 16 residues. Germline-derived CDR1 and CDR2 are SGHTA and FQGNSA. Here the CDR3 DNA reads TGTGCCAGCAGCCCCCGTTTTGGGGGCGGGAGTTCACCCCTCCACTTT. Protein: CASSPRFGGGSSPLHF. Based on the CDR3 plus reference TRBV7-2 and TRBJ1-6, the full variable domain is GAGVSQSPSNKVTEKGKDVELRCDPISGHTALYWYRQSLGQGLEFLIYFQGNSAPDKSGLPSDRFSAERTGGSVSTLTIQRTQQEDSAVYLCASSPRFGGGSSPLHFGNGTRLTVT.

The chain is built from TRBV4-2 and TRBJ2-7; 7 bases fit TRBD2. J gave up 4 bases and V 4 bases, and 10 bases lay outside the gene matches. Germline V lookup: CDR1 LGHNA, CDR2 YNFKEQ. CDR3 length equals 15 residues. In nucleotides, the CDR3 is TGTGCCAGCAGCCTCCTAACGGGGGGTATTTACGAGCAGTACTTC. Amino acids: CASSLLTGGIYEQYF.

The V call is TRBV4-2, the J call TRBJ2-7; possibly TRBD1 or TRBD2 for D (5 bases each). The length of the CDR3 is 15 residues. Germline CDR1 LGHNA, CDR2 YNFKEQ. Trimming left V 0 bases short and J 4 bases short, with 13 bases between. This chain's CDR3 is CASSQDGVGGYEQYF. The CDR3 nucleotides are TGTGCCAGCAGCCAAGATGGGGTTGGGGGTTACGAGCAGTACTTC.

CDR3 loop: CASSSSGGGPNEQFF. The CDR3 region has the DNA TGTGCCAGCAGCTCCAGTGGGGGGGGCCCCAATGAGCAGTTCTTC. The chain joins TRBV7-3 to TRBJ2-1; maybe TRBD2 (7 bases). Per the germline V gene, CDR1 is SGHTA and CDR2 is FQGTGA. V shed 4 bases and J shed 6 bases, with 16 bases lying between them. CDR3 length: 15 amino acids. Looking up the rest from reference TRBV7-3 and TRBJ2-1 gives the full variable domain: GAGVSQTPSNKVTEKGKYVELRCDPISGHTALYWYRQSLGQGPEFLIYFQGTGAADDSGLPNDRFFAVRPEGSVSTLKIQRTERGDSAVYLCASSSSGGGPNEQFFGPGTRLTVL.

The CDR3 here is CASSRDTGNQPQHF. The CDR3 DNA reads as TGTGCCAGCAGTCGGGACACGGGGAATCAGCCCCAGCATTTT. The chain is built from TRBV28 and TRBJ1-5, with D perhaps matching TRBD1 (6 bases). This CDR3 spans 14 amino acids. Between the trimmed V and J ends, which lost 5 bases and 4 bases, there was a span of 12 bases. Germline CDR1 is MDHEN and CDR2 is SYDVKM.

The genes are TRBV4-3 and TRBJ1-1; weak D call: TRBD1 (5 bases). The CDR3 loop spans 15 amino acids. The germline gives CDR1 LGHNA, CDR2 YSLEER. V shed 2 bases and J shed 7 bases, with 17 bases lying between them. CDR3 amino acids: CASSQTLDSLNEAFF. CDR3 nucleotide sequence: TGCGCCAGCAGCCAAACCCTAGACAGCCTAAATGAAGCTTTCTTT.